This T cell receptor (beta chain) was documented in a study of cytomegalovirus exposure and HLA in healthy donors. Findings and caveats of the study: Within an earlier analysis, most TCR beta V segments proved productive either about 87% or about 30% of the time. In terms of immune exposure information, only CMV serostatus was available. The study recorded around 160 TCR beta chains that were cytomegalovirus-associated. Based on reports, TCR beta sequences accurately predicted HLA-A and HLA-B alleles for most subjects.

A word on this clone: The antigen is not known.

PCR amplification relied on 60 Vbeta primers (plus 13 Jbeta primers). Here immunoSEQ multiplex PCR was the method, and the copy in TCRdb shows in-frame clones only, minus some. Of about 200,000 clones listed, around nine tenths were seen once; the top ten hold 0.25% to 0.4%. The CDR3 is made up of 13 amino acids. Germline assignment: CDR1 MNHEY and CDR2 SMNVEV (reference sequence). The TCR was taken from a woman under 40 in good health and CMV-seronegative. The chain links TRBV27 to TRBJ2-5; D may be TRBD1 (5 bases). The J call may be in error: the DNA end matches TRBJ2-7 better. Sequencing was carried out using PBMCs. CDR3 loop: CASTAGPFYEQYF. The CDR3 nucleotides are TGTGCCAGCACTGCAGGGCCCTTCTACGAGCAGTACTTC.